The following is a TCR beta chain sequence with its context. These data are taken from a study of T cell changes during pregnancy in multiple sclerosis. Produced via immunoSEQ multiplex PCR; TCRdb's table is partial and in-frame only. The table lists over 45,000 clones, over 75% of them singletons. This CDR3 has 18 amino acids. Germline V CDR1 and CDR2: SGHTA, FQGNSA. V lost 1 base, J lost 1 base, and 16 bases lay in between. The TCR originated in a female donor with multiple sclerosis, enrolled in a pregnancy study. V gene TRBV7-2 combines with J gene TRBJ1-4, with D perhaps TRBD1 (5 bases). This specimen consisted of CD4+ T cells from peripheral blood mononuclear cells, obtained in the second trimester of pregnancy. This CDR3 is CASSLEFWLGGTNEKLFF. In nucleotides, the CDR3 is TGTGCCAGCAGCTTAGAATTCTGGCTGGGGGGAACTAATGAAAAACTGTTTTTT.